This T cell receptor (beta chain) came from a study of T cell responses to AZD1222 COVID-19 vaccine (dated by TCRdb to about 2021). About the full investigation: TCR sequencing was performed for over 230 trial participants, of whom 200 to 210 were given two doses of AZD1222 and 26 were given two doses of MenACWY control vaccine. Trial participants were enrolled by age into 18-55, 56-69 and 70-plus year subgroups, with approximately 150, 30 and 60 TCR-sequenced participants respectively.

The CDR3, cysteine through phenylalanine, is 14 amino acids long. Only CDR3 DNA is held: 42 bases, read in frame from base 1. CDR1 SEHNR and CDR2 FQNEAQ were looked up in the germline V gene (reference sequence). V loses 2 bases of germline sequence and J loses 0 bases, and the interval between the two ends is 5 bases. The CDR3 regions of human TCRbeta chains were analyzed by immunosequencing. Processing in the source paper ran as follows. Repertoire TCRs were checked for matches against a reference library of SARS-CoV-2-specific TCRs that had been generated using the MIRA antigen-specificity platform. Breadth meant the fraction of unique TCRs that were SARS-CoV-2-associated, whereas depth meant the fraction of total T cells that were SARS-CoV-2-associated. Using the MIRA data, each spike-specific TCR was assigned both to the spike region to which the TCR was reactive and to a CD4 or CD8 class. Log10-transformed breadth and depth values were compared by one-way ANOVA with Sidak's multiple comparisons tests. This immuneACCESS table, as held by TCRdb, lists in-frame sequences with V and J called but not all clones. Of the missing ones, under half trace to an unresolved V gene in checked studies; the others have no known cause. V, J and clone size are those of that table, while D and trimming were read from the DNA. The sample records about 140,000 clones, over 90% of which are singletons. Around 3.5% of the sample comes from the top ten.

On the study overall, not on this receptor specifically: A significant rise in spike-specific TCR breadth and depth was observed after two AZD1222 doses relative to day 0 and relative to MenACWY recipients. Most participants were white British and females outnumbered males, and the authors suggested that clonal diversity may have been underestimated. No day 14 peak-response samples were available, so repertoires were characterized only after the peak T cell response. Conclusions about previously exposed vaccinees are limited, since just 6 or 7 AZD1222 recipients were seropositive for SARS-CoV-2 at baseline. The 56-69-year group was small, and its depth increase did not reach significance, likely because of low power. CD4 TCRs associated with the vaccine covered the entire spike protein, and the dominant responses were in regions 160-218 and 743-854. Nearly half of unique spike-specific TCRs reportedly recognized epitopes outside regions mutated in the B.1.351 and B.1.1.7 variants.

In the paper's terms, the time point label means: about 28 days (+/-7) after the second vaccine dose. AZD1222 recipients whose second dose came at about 4 weeks and those whose second dose came at about 12 weeks were combined into one group, since spike-specific TCR depth and breadth did not differ between the two schedules. Vaccinee samples came from UK trials COV001 and COV002, including a single-blind randomized controlled phase 2/3 trial of AZD1222 (ChAdOx1 nCoV-19) in healthy adults. For TCRbeta chain sequencing, PBMC samples were collected from trial participants at day 0 and at day 28 after the second dose. In the case of this clone: It has no known antigen specificity. The sample holds no much larger clone one base away, and base qualities are not on file.

The chain joins TRBV7-9 to TRBJ1-3; confidence is insufficient to name the D gene. This specimen was peripheral blood, taken 28 days after the second AZD1222 dose. The source is an adult who received the AZD1222 COVID-19 vaccine. In nucleotides, the sequence is TGTGCCAGCAGCTTAATCGACTCTGGAAACACCATATATTTT. It is translated as CASSLIDSGNTIYF.